This T cell receptor beta chain was captured by sequencing in a study of identical twins. Whole-study findings and limits: While abundant cord blood beta clonotypes carried fewer insertions, memory repertoires showed no such pattern. Twin pairs' shared out-of-frame alpha sequences were enriched in low generation probability. Sequences that were beta out-of-frame showed weaker excess twin sharing. The authors drew conclusions from cross-sectional statistical analysis rather than following the same donors.

CDR1 KGHSH and CDR2 LQKENI come from the germline V gene. This CDR3 is 14 amino acids long. Trimming removed 0 bases from V and 1 base from J, with 6 bases in between. Via MiXCR, TCRdb re-called the 5' RACE reads, giving one row per CDR3 protein. The data contain more than 400,000 distinct CDR3 sequences, approximately 14% of them seen just once; the ten biggest clones take up roughly 0.43%. A word on this clonotype: Its antigen is as yet unknown.

The same sample was also studied in work on yellow fever vaccine responses in identical twins.

The receptor comes from a woman aged 18-29 years in good health. The sample taken for sequencing was CD4+ T cells sorted from blood. The chain links TRBV18 to TRBJ2-5; no definite D call. CDR3 DNA: TGTGCCAGCTCACCACCCTGGGCCCAAGAGACCCAGTACTTC. Encoded protein: CASSPPWAQETQYF.